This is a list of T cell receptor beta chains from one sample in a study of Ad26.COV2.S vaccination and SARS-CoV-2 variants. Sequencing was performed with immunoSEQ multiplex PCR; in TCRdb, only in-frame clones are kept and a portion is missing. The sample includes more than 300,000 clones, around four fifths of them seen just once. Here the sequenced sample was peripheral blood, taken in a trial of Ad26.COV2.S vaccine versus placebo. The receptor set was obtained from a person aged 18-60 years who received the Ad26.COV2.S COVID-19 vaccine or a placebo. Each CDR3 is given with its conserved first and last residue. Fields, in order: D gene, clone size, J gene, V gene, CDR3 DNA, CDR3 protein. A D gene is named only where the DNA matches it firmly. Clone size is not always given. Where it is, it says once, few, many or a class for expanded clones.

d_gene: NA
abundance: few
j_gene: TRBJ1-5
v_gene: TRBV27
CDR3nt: TGTGCCAGCAGTCCCAGGGGTTTGCAGCCCCAGCATTTT
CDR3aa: CASSPRGLQPQHF

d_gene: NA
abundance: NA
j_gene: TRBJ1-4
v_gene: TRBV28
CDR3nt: TGTGCCAGCAGTCTCCGGGACCCGAAAAAACTGTTTTTT
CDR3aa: CASSLRDPKKLFF

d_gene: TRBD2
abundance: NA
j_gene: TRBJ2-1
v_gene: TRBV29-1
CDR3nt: TGCAGCGTTGCCGGGGGGGATGTTAACAATGAGCAGTTCTTC
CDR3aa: CSVAGGDVNNEQFF

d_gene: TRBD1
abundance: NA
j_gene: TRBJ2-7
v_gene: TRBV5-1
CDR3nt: TGCGCCAGCAGCCAACGGGACAGAACCAGCTCCTACGAGCAGTACTTC
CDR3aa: CASSQRDRTSSYEQYF

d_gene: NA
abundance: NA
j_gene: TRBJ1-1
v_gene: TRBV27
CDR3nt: TGTGCCAGCAATCTTTTGGGCGCAGCCAATTCGAACACTGAAGCTTTCTTT
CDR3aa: CASNLLGAANSNTEAFF

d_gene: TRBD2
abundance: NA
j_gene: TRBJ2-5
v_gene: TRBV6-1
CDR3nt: TGTGCCAGCAGTGAGGGTGTAGATCCGGGAGGGGAGACCCAGTACTTC
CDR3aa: CASSEGVDPGGETQYF

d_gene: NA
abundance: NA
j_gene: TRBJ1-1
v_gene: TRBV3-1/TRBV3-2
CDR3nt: TGTGCCAGCACACTGGACAGCCAGCCGACTTTCTTT
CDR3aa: CASTLDSQPTFF

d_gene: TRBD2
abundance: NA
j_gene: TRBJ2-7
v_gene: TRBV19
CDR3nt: TGTGCCAGTAGTACTAGCGGGGGGGCCTACGAGCAGTACTTC
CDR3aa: CASSTSGGAYEQYF

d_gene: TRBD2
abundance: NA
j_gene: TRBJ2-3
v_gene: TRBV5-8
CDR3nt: TGTGCCAGCAGCTTGCGGGGGGCAGATACGCAGTATTTT
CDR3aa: CASSLRGADTQYF

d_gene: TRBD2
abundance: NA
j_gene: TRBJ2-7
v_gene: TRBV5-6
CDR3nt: TGTGCCAGCAGCTTCGGGACTAGCGGATACTATTCCTACGAGCAGTACTTC
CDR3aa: CASSFGTSGYYSYEQYF

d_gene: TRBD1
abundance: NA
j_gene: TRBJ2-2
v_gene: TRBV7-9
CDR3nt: TGTGCCAGCAGTCTAACGCCGCCGGGACAGGGGGTGTTAGGTGGGGAGCTGTTTTTT
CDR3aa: CASSLTPPGQGVLGGELFF

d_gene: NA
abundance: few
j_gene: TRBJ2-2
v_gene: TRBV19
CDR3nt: TGTGCCAGTAGTGAGGGGAACACCGGGGAGCTGTTTTTT
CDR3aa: CASSEGNTGELFF

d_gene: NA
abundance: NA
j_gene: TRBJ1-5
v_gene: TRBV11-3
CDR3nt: TGTGCCAGCAGCTTCGGGGAGGAACAGCCCCAGCATTTT
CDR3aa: CASSFGEEQPQHF

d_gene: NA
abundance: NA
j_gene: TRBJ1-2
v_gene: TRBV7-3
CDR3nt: TGTGCCAGCAGCTTAACGTCCGGAACTAACTATGGCTACACCTTC
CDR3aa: CASSLTSGTNYGYTF

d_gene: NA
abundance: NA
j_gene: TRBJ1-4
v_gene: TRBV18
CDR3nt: TGTGCCAGCTCAGCATCGGGGGCAACTAATGAAAAACTGTTTTTT
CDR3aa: CASSASGATNEKLFF

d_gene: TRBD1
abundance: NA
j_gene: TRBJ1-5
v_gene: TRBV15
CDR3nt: TGTGCCACCAGCAGAGGCGACAGGGCTATGGGGCAGCCCCAGCATTTT
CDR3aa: CATSRGDRAMGQPQHF

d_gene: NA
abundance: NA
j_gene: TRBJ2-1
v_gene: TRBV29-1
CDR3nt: TGCAGCGTTGAAGATGGGTACAATGAGCAGTTCTTC
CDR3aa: CSVEDGYNEQFF

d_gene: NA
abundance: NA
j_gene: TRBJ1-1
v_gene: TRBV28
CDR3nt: TGTGCCAGCACCCTGTCTAGATTAAACACTGAAGCTTTCTTT
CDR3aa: CASTLSRLNTEAFF

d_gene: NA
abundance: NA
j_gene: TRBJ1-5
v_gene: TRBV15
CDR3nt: TGTGCCACCAGCAGAGATTTTACAGGGAGGGATCAGCCCCAGCATTTT
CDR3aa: CATSRDFTGRDQPQHF

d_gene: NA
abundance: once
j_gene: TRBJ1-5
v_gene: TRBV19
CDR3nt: TGTGCCAGTAATCATCGGCGGCAGGGGAGTGGCCCCCAGCATTTT
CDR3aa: CASNHRRQGSGPQHF

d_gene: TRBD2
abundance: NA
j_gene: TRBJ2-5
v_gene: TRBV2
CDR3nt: TGTGCCAGCAGCCCCATAACTAGCGGGGGGGCCTTAAGAGAAGAGACCCAGTACTTC
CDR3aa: CASSPITSGGALREETQYF

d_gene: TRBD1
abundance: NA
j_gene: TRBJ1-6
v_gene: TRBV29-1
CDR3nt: TGCAGCGTGGCGGACAGGGAAGGGTCACCCCTCCACTTT
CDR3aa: CSVADREGSPLHF

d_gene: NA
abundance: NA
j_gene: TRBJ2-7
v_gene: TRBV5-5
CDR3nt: TGTGCCAGCAGCTTGTCTCGTCAGGCCGTGGAGGAGCAGTACTTC
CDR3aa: CASSLSRQAVEEQYF

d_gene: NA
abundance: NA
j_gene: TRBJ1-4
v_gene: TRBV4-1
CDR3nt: TGCGCCAGCAGGGACCAGATTACTAATGAAAAACTGTTTTTT
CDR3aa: CASRDQITNEKLFF

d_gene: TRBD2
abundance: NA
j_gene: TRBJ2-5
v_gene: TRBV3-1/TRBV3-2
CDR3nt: TGTGCCAGCAGCTCTTGGGGTAGCGGGGGACAAGAGACCCAGTACTTC
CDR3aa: CASSSWGSGGQETQYF